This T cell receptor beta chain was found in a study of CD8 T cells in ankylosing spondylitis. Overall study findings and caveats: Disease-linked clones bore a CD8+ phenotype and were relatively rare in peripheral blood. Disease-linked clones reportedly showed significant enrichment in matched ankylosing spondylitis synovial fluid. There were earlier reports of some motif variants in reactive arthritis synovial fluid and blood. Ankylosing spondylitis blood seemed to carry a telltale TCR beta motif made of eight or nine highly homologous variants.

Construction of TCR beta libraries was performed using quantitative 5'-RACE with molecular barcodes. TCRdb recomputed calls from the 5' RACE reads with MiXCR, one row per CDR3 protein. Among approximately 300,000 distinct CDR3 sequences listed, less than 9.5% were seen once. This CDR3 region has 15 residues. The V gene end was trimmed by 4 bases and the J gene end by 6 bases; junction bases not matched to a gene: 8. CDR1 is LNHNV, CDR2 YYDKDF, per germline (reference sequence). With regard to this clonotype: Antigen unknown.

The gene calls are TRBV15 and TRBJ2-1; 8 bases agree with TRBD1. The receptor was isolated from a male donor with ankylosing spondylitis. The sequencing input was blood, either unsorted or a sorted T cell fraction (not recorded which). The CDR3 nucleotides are TGTGCCACCAGCACCGCAGGGGGCGCGGGCAATGAGCAGTTCTTC. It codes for CATSTAGGAGNEQFF. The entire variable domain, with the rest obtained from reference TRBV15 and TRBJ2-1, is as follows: DAMVIQNPRYQVTQFGKPVTLSCSQTLNHNVMYWYQQKSSQAPKLLFHYYDKDFNNEADTPDNFQSRRPNTSFCFLDIRSPGLGDTAMYLCATSTAGGAGNEQFFGPGTRLTVL.